These 32 T cell receptor beta chains originate from one sample sequenced in a study of T cell repertoires in cytomegalovirus infection. TCRdb fed the reads into MiXCR, producing one record per CDR3 protein. The data contain around 330,000 distinct CDR3 sequences, about a sixth of them seen just once; the ten biggest clones take up approximately 12%. The sample comprised PBMCs. These receptors all come from a human donor in good health (CMV status not recorded). Some clones in this sample may be carry-over from other donors' samples.

This clonotype was recorded many times. CDR3 protein: CASSLDYPTSSGELFF. The CDR3 nucleotides read TGTGCCAGCAGTCTCGACTACCCAACATCTTCCGGGGAGCTGTTTTTT. The chain combines TRBV12-3 or TRBV12-4 with TRBJ2-2, with D tentatively TRBD2 (5 bases). Trimming pared 5 bases from V and 6 bases from J, leaving 19 bases between. The CDR3 has 16 amino acids.

The V call is TRBV11-1, the J call TRBJ1-1, with D maybe TRBD1 (6 bases). The CDR3 is 13 residues long. Trimming took off 4 bases at V and 3 bases at J, with 9 bases between the two ends. The V gene's germline CDR1 is SGHAT and CDR2 FQDESV (reference sequence). CDR3 bases: TGTGCCAGCAGCTCCAACAGGGACACTGAAGCTTTCTTT. Residues: CASSSNRDTEAFF.

The rearrangement joins TRBV20-1 to TRBJ1-1; D gene unclear. The CDR3 runs 14 residues. Per the germline V gene, CDR1 is DFQATT and CDR2 is SNEGSKA (reference sequence). V lost 2 bases, J lost 6 bases, and 16 bases lay in between. CDR3 region: CSARKAGRLAEAFF. The CDR3 coding sequence is TGCAGTGCTAGAAAGGCCGGGAGACTGGCTGAAGCTTTCTTT.

Comments on this clonotype: Being one base from a much bigger clone, this may be a read error. The chain combines TRBV7-2 with TRBJ2-7; 9 nucleotides line up with TRBD1. CDR3 size: 14 residues. Per the germline V gene, CDR1 is SGHTA and CDR2 is FQGNSA. The CDR3 DNA reads TGTGCCTGCAGCCCCAGCGGGACAGGGAGCGAGCAGTACTTC. Its protein product is CACSPSGTGSEQYF.

This clonotype appeared a few times. The chain recombines TRBV4-1 with TRBJ2-1; perhaps TRBD2 as D (5 bases). Trimming cost V 4 bases and J 0 bases, with 16 bases left between them. CDR1 is MGHRA, CDR2 YSYEKL, per germline. The CDR3 is 17 residues long. CDR3 bases: TGCGCCAGCAGCCGAGAAGACGGCGGACTCTCCTACAATGAGCAGTTCTTC. Amino acid sequence: CASSREDGGLSYNEQFF.

The CDR3 sequence is CASSLDRTRGYTF. The CDR3 DNA reads as TGTGCCAGCAGCCTAGACAGGACTCGAGGCTACACCTTC. The chain couples TRBV7-8 to TRBJ1-2, with a possible D match to TRBD1 (6 bases). V lost 5 bases, J lost 8 bases, and 15 bases lay in between. The CDR3 consists of 13 residues. CDR1 is SGHVS, CDR2 FQNEAQ, per germline.

This clonotype was counted ten times or more. The rearrangement joins TRBV7-9 to TRBJ1-1; 7 nucleotides line up with TRBD1. The CDR3 runs to 13 residues. Germline trimming cut 5 bases from V and 4 bases from J; bases unmatched to any gene: 4. Germline lookup yields CDR1 SEHNR and CDR2 FQNEAQ (reference sequence). In DNA, the CDR3 is TGTGCCAGCAGCCAGGGGGAGCGCACTGAAGCTTTCTTT. This sequence encodes CASSQGERTEAFF.

This sequence joins TRBV20-1 and TRBJ1-1; TRBD1 is a possible D gene (5 bases). This CDR3 has 14 residues. V was clipped by 1 base and J by 0 bases, with 9 bases between them. From germline, CDR1 is DFQATT and CDR2 SNEGSKA (reference sequence). The CDR3, as DNA: TGCAGTGCTAGAGCCGGGACGGTGAACACTGAAGCTTTCTTT. It specifies CSARAGTVNTEAFF.

The chain joins TRBV7-3 to TRBJ2-2, with 14 bases matching TRBD2. This CDR3 is 16 amino acids long. The germline V gene has CDR1 SGHTA and CDR2 FQGTGA. V lost 3 bases to trimming and J lost 5 bases; unmatched junction nucleotides: 2. The CDR3 sequence: CASSFGLAGGTGELFF. The CDR3 DNA is TGTGCCAGCAGCTTTGGACTAGCGGGGGGAACCGGGGAGCTGTTTTTT.

At least ten counts were recorded for this clonotype. This sequence joins TRBV12-3 or TRBV12-4 and TRBJ2-3; 8 bases align to TRBD2. This CDR3 is 16 amino acids long. Losses at the gene ends were 5 bases for V and 3 bases for J; bases not matched to a gene: 10. The CDR3 sequence is CASSLLHGTRTDTQYF. Here the CDR3 DNA reads TGTGCCAGCAGTCTCCTCCATGGGACTAGGACAGATACGCAGTATTTT.

This clonotype was seen more than once but under ten times. J is TRBJ1-2 and V is TRBV28; D not certain. In germline, CDR1 is MDHEN, CDR2 SYDVKM. The CDR3 runs 13 residues. With 6 bases removed from V and 4 bases from J, the gap between germline ends came to 12 bases. CDR3 nucleotide sequence: TGTGCCAGCAGCATTCGGAGCTCCTATGGCTACACCTTC. Translating gives CASSIRSSYGYTF.

The CDR3: CSARVRGSPETQYF. CDR3 bases: TGCAGTGCTAGAGTTAGGGGTTCGCCAGAGACCCAGTACTTC. V gene TRBV20-1 combines with J gene TRBJ2-5; possibly TRBD1 for D (5 bases). The V gene lost 1 base and the J gene lost 4 bases, with 13 bases spanning the gap. Germline lookup yields CDR1 DFQATT and CDR2 SNEGSKA (reference sequence). The CDR3 extends over 14 amino acids.

This clonotype was counted many times. The V gene is TRBV12-3 or TRBV12-4, the J gene TRBJ2-5; 8 bases line up with TRBD1. The V segment lost 6 bases and the J segment 0 bases; nucleotides outside the gene matches: 6. The CDR3 loop spans 15 amino acids. The CDR3 DNA follows: TGTGCCAGCAGGGGGGGACAGGTCCACCAAGAGACCCAGTACTTC. Translation gives CASRGGQVHQETQYF.

This clonotype appeared many times. This rearrangement joins TRBV6-6 to TRBJ1-5; D is undetermined. The V end was cut by 5 bases, the J end by 4 bases, with 9 bases between. Per germline, CDR1 MNHNY and CDR2 SVGAGI (reference sequence). The CDR3 runs 13 residues. The CDR3 loop reads CASSVTENQPQHF. DNA for the CDR3: TGTGCCAGCAGTGTAACAGAGAATCAGCCCCAGCATTTT.

In its sample, this clonotype was seen many times. This chain uses TRBV7-2 with TRBJ1-1, with D tentatively TRBD1 (5 bases). The CDR3 consists of 13 residues. Between the trimmed V and J ends, which lost 11 bases and 5 bases, there was a span of 18 bases. Germline V lookup: CDR1 SGHTA, CDR2 FQGNSA. This CDR3 reads CACGGYLPTEAFF. CDR3 bases: TGTGCCTGCGGGGGGTATTTACCAACTGAAGCTTTCTTT.

This clonotype was recorded at least ten times. The V call is TRBV10-3, the J call TRBJ2-3, with unresolved D. V was cut by 2 bases and J by 3 bases, with 15 bases left in between. Germline V gene data show CDR1 as ENHRY and CDR2 as SYGVKD. CDR3 size: 16 residues. The CDR3 loop reads CAISESGVLGTDTQYF. The CDR3 region has the DNA TGTGCCATCAGTGAGAGTGGGGTACTGGGAACAGATACGCAGTATTTT.

The chain combines TRBV20-1 with TRBJ1-4; D perhaps matches TRBD1 (5 bases). The CDR3 is 15 amino acids. V lost 0 bases, J lost 7 bases, and 15 bases lay in between. The germline V gene has CDR1 DFQATT and CDR2 SNEGSKA (reference sequence). CDR3 sequence: CSARDRGGTGEKLFF. The CDR3 DNA sequence: TGCAGTGCTAGAGATCGGGGGGGTACGGGTGAAAAACTGTTTTTT.

J is TRBJ2-5 and V is TRBV6-5; D is ambiguous. The CDR3 totals 18 residues. Germline CDR1 reads MNHEY; CDR2 reads SVGAGI. Trimming removed 0 bases from V and 4 bases from J, with 21 bases in between. DNA of the CDR3: TGTGCCAGCAGTTACTCGAGATCGGCGGATCAGCGCGGAGAGACCCAGTACTTC. Translated, it gives CASSYSRSADQRGETQYF.

The chain employs TRBV28 and TRBJ1-2; D is uncertain. The germline V gene has CDR1 MDHEN and CDR2 SYDVKM. V lost 6 bases to trimming and J lost 4 bases, with 12 bases between them. The CDR3 contains 13 residues. The CDR3 loop is CASRSSGTYGYTF. In nucleotides, the CDR3 is TGTGCCAGCAGGTCCTCGGGCACCTATGGCTACACCTTC.

There are a few counts of this clonotype. The chain recombines TRBV5-4 with TRBJ2-7; D possibly matches TRBD1 or TRBD2 (5 bases each). Germline-derived CDR1 and CDR2 are SGHNT and YYREEE (reference sequence). Between the trimmed V and J ends, which lost 0 bases and 5 bases, there was a span of 9 bases. This CDR3 comprises 13 residues. The CDR3 region has the DNA TGTGCCAGCAGCTTGGCCGGGGCGGACGAGCAGTACTTC. It encodes CASSLAGADEQYF. Full variable domain (outside the CDR3, taken from reference TRBV5-4 and TRBJ2-7): ETGVTQSPTHLIKTRGQQVTLRCSSQSGHNTVSWYQQALGQGPQFIFQYYREEENGRGNFPPRFSGLQFPNYSSELNVNALELDDSALYLCASSLAGADEQYFGPGTRLTVT.

This clonotype turned up a few times. The rearrangement uses TRBV11-2 and TRBJ1-1, with TRBD1 matching over 7 bases. This CDR3 has 17 residues. V trimming: 1 base; J trimming: 2 bases; junction bases outside the gene matches: 10. Germline values: CDR1 SGHAT, CDR2 FQNNGV. CDR3 DNA: TGTGCCAGCAGCTTAGCGACCCGGACAGGTTATAACACTGAAGCTTTCTTT. This gives the protein CASSLATRTGYNTEAFF.

This clonotype was counted at least ten times. The V gene is TRBV5-4, the J gene TRBJ2-5; TRBD1 matches 8 bases. The CDR3 is 14 amino acids. After removal of 1 base from V and 5 bases from J, the junction contained 4 bases not matched to a gene. Germline V gene data show CDR1 as SGHNT and CDR2 as YYREEE (reference sequence). CDR3 in DNA: TGTGCCAGCAGCTTGACCAGGACAGGGGAGACCCAGTACTTC. Protein: CASSLTRTGETQYF. Full variable domain (outside the CDR3, taken from reference TRBV5-4 and TRBJ2-5): ETGVTQSPTHLIKTRGQQVTLRCSSQSGHNTVSWYQQALGQGPQFIFQYYREEENGRGNFPPRFSGLQFPNYSSELNVNALELDDSALYLCASSLTRTGETQYFGPGTRLLVL.

This clonotype was observed a handful of times. The chain links TRBV27 to TRBJ2-1; no reliable D call. Germline V lookup: CDR1 MNHEY, CDR2 SMNVEV (reference sequence). This CDR3 spans 16 amino acids. V lost 7 bases to trimming and J lost 2 bases, with 18 bases between them. CDR3 protein: CASTDGSPRPYNEQFF. DNA for the CDR3: TGTGCCAGCACCGATGGAAGCCCCCGACCCTACAATGAGCAGTTCTTC.

This clonotype was counted at least ten times. For the CDR3, the DNA is TGTGCCAGCAGCTTATCCGGACAGGGAGGCGGCTACACCTTC. As protein: CASSLSGQGGGYTF. The gene calls are TRBV7-2 and TRBJ1-2; 8 bases match TRBD1. The CDR3 contains 14 residues. CDR1 is SGHTA and CDR2 is FQGNSA in the germline V gene. V was pared by 2 bases and J by 8 bases, with 7 bases of the junction left unmatched. The whole variable domain, remainder taken from reference TRBV7-2 and TRBJ1-2, is GAGVSQSPSNKVTEKGKDVELRCDPISGHTALYWYRQSLGQGLEFLIYFQGNSAPDKSGLPSDRFSAERTGGSVSTLTIQRTQQEDSAVYLCASSLSGQGGGYTFGSGTRLTVV.

This clonotype was observed at least ten times. V gene TRBV7-2 combines with J gene TRBJ2-1, with 7 bases that match TRBD2. Germline V gene sequence: CDR1 SGHTA, CDR2 FQGNSA. The trim removed 5 bases at V and 9 bases at J, leaving 1 base unmatched. The CDR3 runs 11 residues. The CDR3 loop reads CASSRTSEQFF. Here the CDR3 DNA reads TGTGCCAGCAGCCGGACTAGTGAGCAGTTCTTC.

Many counts were recorded for this clonotype. The V call is TRBV7-9, the J call TRBJ2-7; 9 nucleotides match TRBD2. CDR1 and CDR2 (germline): SEHNR, FQNEAQ (reference sequence). The CDR3 contains 16 residues. V was pared by 1 base and J by 0 bases, with 4 bases of the junction left unmatched. The DNA of the CDR3 is TGTGCCAGCAGCTTAGAGCCTAGCGGGGACTCCTACGAGCAGTACTTC. This sequence encodes CASSLEPSGDSYEQYF.

This clonotype was observed at least ten times. The J gene is TRBJ1-4, the V gene TRBV28; 9 bases match TRBD1. CDR3 size: 14 residues. From germline, CDR1 is MDHEN and CDR2 SYDVKM. Trimming at V came to 2 bases and at J to 8 bases, leaving 3 bases not matched to a gene. CDR3 in DNA: TGTGCCAGCAGTTTAGGACAGGGGAACGAAAAACTGTTTTTT. Amino acid sequence: CASSLGQGNEKLFF.

At least ten counts were recorded for this clonotype. The chain links TRBV12-3 or TRBV12-4 to TRBJ2-2; D gene ambiguous. The CDR3 contains 12 residues. V lost 1 base and J 3 bases, leaving 0 bases between the germline ends. The CDR3 region is CASSLDTGELFF. For the CDR3, the DNA is TGTGCCAGCAGTTTAGACACCGGGGAGCTGTTTTTT.

This clonotype was recorded at least ten times. V usage is TRBV4-2 and J usage is TRBJ2-2; TRBD1 matches 8 bases. V trimming: 1 base; J trimming: 5 bases; junction bases outside the gene matches: 0. This CDR3 contains 14 residues. The germline V gene encodes CDR1 LGHNA and CDR2 YNFKEQ. The CDR3 bases are TGTGCCAGCAGCCAAGGACAGGGGACCGGGGAGCTGTTTTTT. It specifies CASSQGQGTGELFF.

The chain couples TRBV10-3 to TRBJ1-5; the D is unclear. CDR3 size: 17 residues. Trimming stripped 4 bases from V and 1 base from J, with 17 bases between. Germline values: CDR1 ENHRY, CDR2 SYGVKD. The CDR3 sequence is CAISAQAGSLSNQPQHF. The CDR3 DNA sequence: TGTGCCATCAGTGCCCAGGCCGGGAGCCTCAGCAATCAGCCCCAGCATTTT.

This clonotype was found a few times. The CDR3 bases are TGCAGTGTTACCGGGAATGGGTTTGAAGCTTTCTTT. Residues: CSVTGNGFEAFF. The chain combines TRBV20-1 with TRBJ1-1; no firm D call. The germline CDR1 and CDR2 sequences are DFQATT and SNEGSKA (reference sequence). The CDR3 consists of 12 residues. Trimming removed 7 bases from V and 7 bases from J, with 16 bases in between.

This clonotype was seen more than once but under ten times. The V and J genes are TRBV5-1 and TRBJ2-2; 7 bases line up with TRBD1. The CDR3 length is 16 residues. V was pared by 4 bases and J by 3 bases, with 9 bases of the junction left unmatched. Germline lookup yields CDR1 SGHRS and CDR2 YFSETQ. The DNA of the CDR3 is TGCGCCAGCAGCGCCTATCAGGGGGTCGACACCGGGGAGCTGTTTTTT. The encoded protein is CASSAYQGVDTGELFF.